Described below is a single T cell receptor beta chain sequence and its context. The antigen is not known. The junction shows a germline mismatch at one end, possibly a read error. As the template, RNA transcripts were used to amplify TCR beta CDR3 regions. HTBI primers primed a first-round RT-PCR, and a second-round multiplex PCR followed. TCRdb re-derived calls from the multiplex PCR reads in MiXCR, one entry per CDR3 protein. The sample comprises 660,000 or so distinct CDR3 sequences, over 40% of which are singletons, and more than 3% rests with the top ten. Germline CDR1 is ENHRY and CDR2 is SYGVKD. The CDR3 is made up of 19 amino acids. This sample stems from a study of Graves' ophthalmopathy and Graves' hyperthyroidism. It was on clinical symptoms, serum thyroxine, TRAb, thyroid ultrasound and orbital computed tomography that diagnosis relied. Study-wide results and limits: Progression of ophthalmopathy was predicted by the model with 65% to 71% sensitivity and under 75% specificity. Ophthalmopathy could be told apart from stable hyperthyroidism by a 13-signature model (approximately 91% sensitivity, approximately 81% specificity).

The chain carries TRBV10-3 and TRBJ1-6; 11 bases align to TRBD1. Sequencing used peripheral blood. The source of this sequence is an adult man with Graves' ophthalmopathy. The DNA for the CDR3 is TGTGCCAGCAGTGACGCCGGACAGGGGGCGATATCGTATAATTCACCCCTCCACTTT. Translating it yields CASSDAGQGAISYNSPLHF.